Sequencing of this T cell receptor (beta chain) was carried out in a study of glioma-infiltrating T cells after dendritic cell vaccination. Looking at the study overall: Dendritic cell vaccination trial patients had either newly diagnosed or recurrent glioblastoma.

The immunoSEQ assay amplified TCRB CDR3 from up to roughly 2 ug DNA. The protocol was immunoSEQ multiplex PCR, while the TCRdb copy is restricted to in-frame clones and leaves out a portion. The table shows 300 to 450 clones, with 80% to 95% occurring only once. Selection required adequate fresh-frozen tumor tissue plus more than two years' survival data. The V end was cut by 3 bases, the J end by 7 bases, with 18 bases between. The CDR3 has 16 residues. Germline V gene data show CDR1 as KGHSH and CDR2 as LQKENI. The input for sequencing was tumor tissue, taken before dendritic cell vaccination. This receptor was taken from a human donor with glioblastoma. The rearrangement links TRBV18 to TRBJ2-2; D is undetermined. The DNA of the CDR3 is TGTGCCAGCTCACCGCGCCGGCCACGGGTAGGCGGGGAGCTGTTTTTT. Its translation is CASSPRRPRVGGELFF.